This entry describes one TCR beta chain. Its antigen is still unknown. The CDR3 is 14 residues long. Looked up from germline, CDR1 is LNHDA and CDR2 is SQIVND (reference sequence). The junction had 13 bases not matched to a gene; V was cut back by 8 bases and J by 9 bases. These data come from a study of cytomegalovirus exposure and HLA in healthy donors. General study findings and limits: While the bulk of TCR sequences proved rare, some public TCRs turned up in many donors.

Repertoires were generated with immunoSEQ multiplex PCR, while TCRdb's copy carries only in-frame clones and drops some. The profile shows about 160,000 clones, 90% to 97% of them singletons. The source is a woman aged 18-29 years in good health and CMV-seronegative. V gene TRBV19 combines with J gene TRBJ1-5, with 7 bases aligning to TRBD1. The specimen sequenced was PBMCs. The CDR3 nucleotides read TGTGCCAGTGCGGACAGGCCCGTGGATCGGCCCCAGCATTTT. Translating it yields CASADRPVDRPQHF.